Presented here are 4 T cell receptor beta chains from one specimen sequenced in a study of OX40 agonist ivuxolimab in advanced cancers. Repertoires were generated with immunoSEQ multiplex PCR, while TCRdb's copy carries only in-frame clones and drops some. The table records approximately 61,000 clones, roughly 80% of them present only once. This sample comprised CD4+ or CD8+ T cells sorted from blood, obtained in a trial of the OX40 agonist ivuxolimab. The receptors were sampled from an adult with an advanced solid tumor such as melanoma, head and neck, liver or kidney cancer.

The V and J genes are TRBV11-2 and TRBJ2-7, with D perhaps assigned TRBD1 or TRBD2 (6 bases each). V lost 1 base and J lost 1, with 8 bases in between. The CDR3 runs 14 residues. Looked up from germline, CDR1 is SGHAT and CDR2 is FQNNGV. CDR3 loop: CASSLGGGSYEQYV. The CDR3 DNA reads TGTGCCAGCAGCTTAGGAGGGGGGTCCTACGAGCAGTACGTC.

CDR3 in DNA: TGTGCCAGCAGCTTGAGAGGGGACTACGAGCAGTACTTC. Protein sequence: CASSLRGDYEQYF. The chain recombines TRBV7-2 with TRBJ2-7; tentatively, D is TRBD1 or TRBD2 (5 bases each). Trimming left V 3 bases short and J 3 bases short, with 9 bases between. The germline gives CDR1 SGHTA, CDR2 FQGNSA. The CDR3 runs to 13 residues.

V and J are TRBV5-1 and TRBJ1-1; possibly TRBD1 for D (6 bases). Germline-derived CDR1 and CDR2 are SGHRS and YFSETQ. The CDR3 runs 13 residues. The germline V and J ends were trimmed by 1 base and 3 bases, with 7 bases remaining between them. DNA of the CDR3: TGCGCCAGCAGCTTGCAGGGGTACACTGAAGCTTTCTTT. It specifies CASSLQGYTEAFF.

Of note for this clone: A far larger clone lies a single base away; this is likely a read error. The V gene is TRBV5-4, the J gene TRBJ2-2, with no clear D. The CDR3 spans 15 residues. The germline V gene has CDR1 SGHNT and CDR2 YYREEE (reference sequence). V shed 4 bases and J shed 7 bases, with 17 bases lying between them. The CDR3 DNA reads TGTGCCAGCAGCCATAGGGCACAGACTGTCGGGGAGCTGTTTTTT. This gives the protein CASSHRAQTVGELFF.